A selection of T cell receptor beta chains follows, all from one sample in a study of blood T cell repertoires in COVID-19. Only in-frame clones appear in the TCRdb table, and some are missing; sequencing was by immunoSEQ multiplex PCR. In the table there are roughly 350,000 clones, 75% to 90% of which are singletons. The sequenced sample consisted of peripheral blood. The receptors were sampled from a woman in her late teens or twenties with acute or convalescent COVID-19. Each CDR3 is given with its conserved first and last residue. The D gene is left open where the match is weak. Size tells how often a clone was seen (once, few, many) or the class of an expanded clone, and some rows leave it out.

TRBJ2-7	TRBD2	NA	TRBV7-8	TGTGCCAGCAGCCAAACCGGGACTAGCGGGAGCTACGAGCAGTACTTC	CASSQTGTSGSYEQYF
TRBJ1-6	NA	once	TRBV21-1	TGTGCCAGCAGCAAAGGGCAAGGGAGATATAATTCACCCCTCCACTTT	CASSKGQGRYNSPLHF
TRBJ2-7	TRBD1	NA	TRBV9	TGTGCCAGCAGCAAAGGTGGGACAGGTATCGACGAGCAGTACTTC	CASSKGGTGIDEQYF
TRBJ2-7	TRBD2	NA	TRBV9	TGTGCCAGCAGCGTAAAGGGACTAGCGGGGGGGATCGACGAGCAGTACTTC	CASSVKGLAGGIDEQYF
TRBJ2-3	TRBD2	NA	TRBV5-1	TGCGCCAGCAGCTTGGGGCGGGGGGGCAGCACAGATACGCAGTATTTT	CASSLGRGGSTDTQYF
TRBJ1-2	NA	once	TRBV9	TGTGCCAGCAGCGTAGGGCAGGGTAGCGGCTATGGCTACACCTTC	CASSVGQGSGYGYTF
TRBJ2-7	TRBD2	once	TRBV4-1	TGCGCCAGCAGCCAAGAGCTAGCGGTCTCCTACGAGCAGTACTTC	CASSQELAVSYEQYF
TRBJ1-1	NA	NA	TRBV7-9	TGTGCCAGCAGCCAAGACAGCACTGGGGCTTTCTTT	CASSQDSTGAFF
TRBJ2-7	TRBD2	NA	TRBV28	TGTGCCAGCAGAGGTTGGGGACTAGCTAACGAGCAGTACTTC	CASRGWGLANEQYF
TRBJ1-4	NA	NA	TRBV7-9	TGTGCCAGCACCAGACGGAACAGCTACAATGAAAAACTGTTTTTT	CASTRRNSYNEKLFF
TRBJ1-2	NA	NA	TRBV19	TGTGCCAGTAGTATAGTAGGCAACGAGGAGGGCTATGGCTACACCTTC	CASSIVGNEEGYGYTF
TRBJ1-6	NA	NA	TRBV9	TGTGCCAGCAGCGCCGACCGACAGGATGACTATAATTCACCCCTCCACTTT	CASSADRQDDYNSPLHF
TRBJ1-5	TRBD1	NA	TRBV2	TGTGCCAGCAGGGGACAGGTCGGCAATCAGCCCCAGCATTTT	CASRGQVGNQPQHF
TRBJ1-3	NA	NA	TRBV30	TGTGCCGGCCGCCCAGGTGGAAACACCATATATTTT	CAGRPGGNTIYF
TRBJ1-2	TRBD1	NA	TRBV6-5	TGTGCCACCTGGACAGGGGGCGCCTATGGCTACACCTTC	CATWTGGAYGYTF
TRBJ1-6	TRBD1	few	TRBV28	TGTGCCAGCAGTGGGGGACAGGCGGAAATCCTCCACTTT	CASSGGQAEILHF
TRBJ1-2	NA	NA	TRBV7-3	TGTGCCAGCAGCTTATTAACAGGGTATGGCTACACCTTC	CASSLLTGYGYTF
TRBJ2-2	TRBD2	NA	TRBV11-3	TGTGCCAGCAGCTTAGATTTTCGGGAGGGATCCACCGGGGAGCTGTTTTTT	CASSLDFREGSTGELFF
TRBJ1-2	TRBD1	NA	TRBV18	TGTGCCAGCTCACCCCAGCAACTCCCGGGACAGGGGAGAGAAGGCTACACCTTC	CASSPQQLPGQGREGYTF
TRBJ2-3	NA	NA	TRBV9	TGTGCCAGCAGCGTATTCTCCCAGGGTACAGATACGCAGTATTTT	CASSVFSQGTDTQYF
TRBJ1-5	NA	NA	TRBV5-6	TGTGCCAGCAGCGGGGGGAATCAGCCCCAGCATTTT	CASSGGNQPQHF
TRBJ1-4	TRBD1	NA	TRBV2	TGTGCCAGCAGTACAGGGGCCGCTTATGAAAAACTGTTTTTT	CASSTGAAYEKLFF
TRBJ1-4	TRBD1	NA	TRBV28	TGTGCCAGCAGTTTAAGGGACAGTTCAAATGAAAAACTGTTTTTT	CASSLRDSSNEKLFF
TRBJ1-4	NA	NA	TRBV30	TGTGCCTGGAGTGTACAGAGGGGGTACGAAAAACTGTTTTTT	CAWSVQRGYEKLFF
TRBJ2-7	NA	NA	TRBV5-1	TGCGCCAGCAGCCCCACCGGTTTGTCAGCGGGTAGCCACGAGCAGTACTTC	CASSPTGLSAGSHEQYF
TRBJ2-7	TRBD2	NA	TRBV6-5	TGTGCCAGCACCGTAGGGACTACCTACGAGCAGTACTTC	CASTVGTTYEQYF
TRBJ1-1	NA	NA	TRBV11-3	TGTGCCAGCAGCCCTTTACCAATATACGGGGGAGCAGCTTTCTTT	CASSPLPIYGGAAFF
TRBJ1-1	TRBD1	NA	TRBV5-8	TGTGCCAGCAGCTGGGACAGGCGGGTTGGGGAAGCTTTCTTT	CASSWDRRVGEAFF
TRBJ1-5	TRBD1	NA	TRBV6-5	TGTGCCAGCACCCCGGACAGGGGCAATCAGCCCCAGCATTTT	CASTPDRGNQPQHF
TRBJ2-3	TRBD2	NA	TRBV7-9	TGTGCCAGGAATGAGGTAGCGGGGGGCCCGCGTCGAGATACGCAGTATTTT	CARNEVAGGPRRDTQYF
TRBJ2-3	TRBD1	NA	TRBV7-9	TGTGCCAGCAGCTTAGAATGGACAGGGGAGGATACGCAGTATTTT	CASSLEWTGEDTQYF
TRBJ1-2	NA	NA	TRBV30	TGTGCCTGGAGCCCCTCTTTCCTTGGAGATGGCTACACCTTC	CAWSPSFLGDGYTF
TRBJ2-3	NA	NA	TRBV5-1	TGCGCCAGCAGCTTGGATTCTAGCACAGATACGCAGTATTTT	CASSLDSSTDTQYF
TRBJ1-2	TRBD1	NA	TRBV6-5	TGTGCCAGCAGTTACTTCGGACAGGGGGCTTCTGGCTACACCTTC	CASSYFGQGASGYTF
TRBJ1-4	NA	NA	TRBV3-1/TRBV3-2	TGTGCCAGCAGCACAGAGGCAGGGGTTCGGGAAAAACTGTTTTTT	CASSTEAGVREKLFF
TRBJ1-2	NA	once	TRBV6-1	TGTGCCAGCAGTGAATTGTGGGGAGACTATGGCTACACCTTC	CASSELWGDYGYTF